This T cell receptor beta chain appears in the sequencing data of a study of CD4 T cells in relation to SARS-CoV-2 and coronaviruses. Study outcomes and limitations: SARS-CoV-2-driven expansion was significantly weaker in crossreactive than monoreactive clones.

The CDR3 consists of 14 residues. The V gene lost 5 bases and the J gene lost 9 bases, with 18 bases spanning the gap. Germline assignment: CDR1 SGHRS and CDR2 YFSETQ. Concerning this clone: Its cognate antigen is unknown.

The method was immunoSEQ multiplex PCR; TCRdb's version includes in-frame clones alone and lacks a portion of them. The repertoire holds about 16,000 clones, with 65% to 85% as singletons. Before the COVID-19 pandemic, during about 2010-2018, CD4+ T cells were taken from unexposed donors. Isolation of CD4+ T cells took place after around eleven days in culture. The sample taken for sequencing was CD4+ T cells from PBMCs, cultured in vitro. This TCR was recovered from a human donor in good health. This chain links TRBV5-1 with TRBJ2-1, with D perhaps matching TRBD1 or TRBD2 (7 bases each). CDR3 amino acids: CASSIFDREGEQFF. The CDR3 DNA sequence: TGCGCCAGCAGTATCTTCGACAGGGAGGGTGAGCAGTTCTTC.